The sequence of this T cell receptor (beta chain) was determined in a study of cytomegalovirus exposure and HLA in healthy donors. Study observations and caveats: In the analysis, some V segments, TRBV6-2 and TRBV6-3 included, were excluded as indistinguishable. Later on, an analysis tied under 20,000 TCR beta sequences to HLA alleles at 0.05 false discovery rate.

Primers for the PCR totalled 60 Vbeta and 13 Jbeta. The repertoire was sequenced with immunoSEQ multiplex PCR; TCRdb's copy has only in-frame clones and lacks some. The table records under 55,000 clones, over 60% of them present only once. Germline values: CDR1 MNHEY, CDR2 SMNVEV (reference sequence). The length of the CDR3 is 13 residues. V lost 5 bases and J 10 bases, leaving 12 bases between the germline ends. This clone has only one observation. Its antigen is unidentified. Sequencing was carried out using PBMCs. The V and J genes are TRBV27 and TRBJ1-6; TRBD1 might be the D (6 bases). The clonotype was recovered from a woman aged 45-59 years in good health and CMV-seronegative. The CDR3 protein is CASSTLRGSPLHF. The CDR3, as DNA: TGTGCCAGCAGTACCCTCAGGGGATCACCCCTCCACTTT.